This T cell receptor beta chain derives from a study of control samples from healthy donors and cancer patients. Repertoires were generated with immunoSEQ multiplex PCR, while TCRdb's copy carries only in-frame clones and drops some. The repertoire holds 6,000 to 7,500 clones, 76% seen once, with about 15% in the top ten. The sample was formalin-fixed, paraffin-embedded tissue. The TCR was taken from a male donor with melanoma.

CDR3 nucleotides: TGTGCCAGCAGCTTTCCGGGGAACGGGGCCTACGAGCAGTACTTC. The encoded protein is CASSFPGNGAYEQYF. V and J are TRBV7-9 and TRBJ2-7, with D possibly matching TRBD2 (5 bases). V lost 3 bases and J 2 bases, leaving 14 bases between the germline ends. The CDR3 loop spans 15 amino acids. The germline V gene encodes CDR1 SEHNR and CDR2 FQNEAQ (reference sequence).